The rows below give T cell receptor beta chains drawn from one sample of a study of T cell responses to AZD1222 COVID-19 vaccine. This table comes from immunoSEQ multiplex PCR, and its TCRdb copy is limited to in-frame clones, with some not included. The sample shows around 88,000 clones, around nine tenths of them seen only once. The specimen was peripheral blood, collected on day 0 of MenACWY control vaccination. The receptor source for this set is an adult in good health. CDR3s include the opening cysteine and the closing phenylalanine or tryptophan. A D gene is named only where the DNA matches it firmly. Size is stated for part of the rows, as once, few or many counts, or as a class when the clone is expanded.

j_call clone_size d_call v_call cdr3_aa cdr3_nt
TRBJ2-7 . TRBD1 TRBV6-2/TRBV6-3 CASSYVPGTGKSPYEQYF TGTGCCAGCAGTTACGTTCCCGGGACAGGGAAGAGCCCCTACGAGCAGTACTTC
TRBJ2-5 . TRBD2 TRBV5-6 CASSFTGGPIETQYF TGTGCCAGCAGCTTCACGGGGGGGCCGATAGAGACCCAGTACTTC
TRBJ2-5 . . TRBV6-5 CASSYNRGGPQETQYF TGTGCCAGCAGTTACAACAGGGGGGGCCCTCAAGAGACCCAGTACTTC
TRBJ1-1 . . TRBV27 CASSFSGGQASPTEAFF TGTGCCAGCAGTTTCAGCGGGGGCCAAGCCTCGCCAACTGAAGCTTTCTTT
TRBJ2-2 . TRBD1 TRBV7-2 CASSSTGGPWELFF TGTGCCAGCAGCTCGACAGGGGGCCCCTGGGAGCTGTTTTTT
TRBJ1-1 . . TRBV28 CASSLSLASTEAFF TGTGCCAGCAGTTTATCCCTGGCGAGCACTGAAGCTTTCTTT
TRBJ2-2 . . TRBV7-2 CASSLAFASNTGELFF TGTGCCAGCAGCTTAGCTTTCGCGTCGAACACCGGGGAGCTGTTTTTT
TRBJ1-2 . . TRBV4-3 CASSLGTGLTYGYTF TGCGCCAGCAGCCTGGGGACGGGGCTAACCTATGGCTACACCTTC
TRBJ2-7 . TRBD2 TRBV7-9 CASSPALTGLAGSYEQYF TGTGCCAGCAGCCCAGCCCTAACGGGACTAGCGGGTTCCTACGAGCAGTACTTC
TRBJ2-5 few TRBD2 TRBV3-1/TRBV3-2 CASSQLGTSGGAGETQYF TGTGCCAGCAGCCAACTCGGGACTAGCGGGGGGGCTGGAGAGACCCAGTACTTC
TRBJ1-2 . . TRBV19 CASNSQAAVTYGYTF TGTGCCAGTAACTCACAGGCGGCGGTGACCTATGGCTACACCTTC
TRBJ2-6 . TRBD1 TRBV29-1 CSVGTTGAGANVLTF TGCAGCGTTGGGACAACAGGGGCTGGGGCCAACGTCCTGACTTTC
TRBJ1-2 . . TRBV4-1 CASSQVGSYGYTF TGCGCCAGCAGCCAAGTAGGCAGCTATGGCTACACCTTC
TRBJ1-2 . . TRBV5-1 CASSDPGARYGYTF TGCGCCAGCAGCGATCCGGGGGCTAGATATGGCTACACCTTC
TRBJ2-7 . TRBD2 TRBV3-1/TRBV3-2 CASSQDSSGYEQYF TGTGCCAGCAGCCAAGATTCTAGCGGCTACGAGCAGTACTTC
TRBJ2-2 . . TRBV11-3 CASRPDRSKGAGELFF TGTGCCAGCAGACCTGACAGGTCCAAAGGGGCCGGGGAGCTGTTTTTT
TRBJ1-3 . . TRBV6-5 CASVASGNTIYF TGTGCCAGCGTTGCCTCTGGAAACACCATATATTTT
TRBJ2-1 few . TRBV4-2 CASSQDALSSYNEQFF TGTGCCAGCAGCCAAGATGCCCTTAGCTCCTACAATGAGCAGTTCTTC